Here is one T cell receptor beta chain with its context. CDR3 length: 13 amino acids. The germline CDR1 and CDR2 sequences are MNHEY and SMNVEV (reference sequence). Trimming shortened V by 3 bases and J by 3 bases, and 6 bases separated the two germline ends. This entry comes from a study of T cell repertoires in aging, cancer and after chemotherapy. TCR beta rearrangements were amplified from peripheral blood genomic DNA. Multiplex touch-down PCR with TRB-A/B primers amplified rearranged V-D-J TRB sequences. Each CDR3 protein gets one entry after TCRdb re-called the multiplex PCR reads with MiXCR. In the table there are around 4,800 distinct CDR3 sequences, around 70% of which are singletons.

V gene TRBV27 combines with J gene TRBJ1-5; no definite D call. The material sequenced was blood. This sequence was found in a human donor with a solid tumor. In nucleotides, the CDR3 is TGTGCCAGCAGTTTGAACCCCAATCAGCCCCAGCATTTT. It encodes CASSLNPNQPQHF.